The next 17 T cell receptor beta chains were all read from a single sample in a study of blood T cells in healthy people across ages. Alongside a J-beta primer mix, a sample-barcoded 5' primer served in a second PCR lasting about 6 to 11 cycles. Using its own MiXCR run on the 5' RACE reads, TCRdb lists one record per CDR3 protein. The data show 500,000 to 550,000 distinct CDR3 sequences, 24% seen once. The sample was also linked to a second study, of T cells of mothers and their children.

Sequencing input: blood. Receptors were obtained from a boy aged 10-17 years in good health.

This clonotype was picked up a small number of times. This sequence joins TRBV27 and TRBJ2-3, with 10 bases matching TRBD2. The CDR3 is made up of 15 amino acids. CDR1 is MNHEY, CDR2 SMNVEV, per germline (reference sequence). Trimming took 2 bases from V and 3 from J; bases not matched to a gene: 2. The CDR3 DNA reads TGTGCCAGCAGTTTAGCTAGCGGGGGAACAGATACGCAGTATTTT. Translation gives CASSLASGGTDTQYF.

This chain uses TRBV11-2 with TRBJ2-3; a weak D match, TRBD2 (5 bases). The length of the CDR3 is 15 residues. Germline V gives CDR1 SGHAT, CDR2 FQNNGV. The V and J ends lost 1 base and 2 bases respectively, with 10 bases between them. The CDR3 DNA is TGTGCCAGCAGCTTAGTAGGGAGTCCCACAGATACGCAGTATTTT. Its translation is CASSLVGSPTDTQYF.

In this sample, this clonotype turned up a few times. The chain recombines TRBV19 with TRBJ2-5, with 7 bases aligning to TRBD1. CDR3 length equals 13 residues. Trimming cost V 5 bases and J 0 bases; bases outside gene matches: 0. Germline values: CDR1 LNHDA, CDR2 SQIVND (reference sequence). CDR3 residues: CASSDRDQETQYF. For the CDR3, the DNA is TGTGCCAGTAGTGACAGGGACCAAGAGACCCAGTACTTC. Full variable domain (remainder filled in from reference TRBV19 and TRBJ2-5): DGGITQSPKYLFRKEGQNVTLSCEQNLNHDAMYWYRQDPGQGLRLIYYSQIVNDFQKGDIAEGYSVSREKKESFPLTVTSAQKNPTAFYLCASSDRDQETQYFGPGTRLLVL.

The J gene is TRBJ2-5, the V gene TRBV20-1, with a possible D match to TRBD2 (6 bases). The J call is uncertain, as TRBJ2-7 better fits the DNA end. The CDR3 is 16 amino acids. Looked up from germline, CDR1 is DFQATT and CDR2 is SNEGSKA (reference sequence). CDR3 bases: TGCAGTGCTAGAGATCATTTTAGCGGAAGCTCCTACGAGCAGTACTTC. Translation: CSARDHFSGSSYEQYF.

This chain joins TRBV27 and TRBJ1-4; D is undetermined. The V end lost 3 bases, the J end lost 4 bases, and 6 bases lay between the germline ends. This CDR3 contains 13 residues. Germline V gives CDR1 MNHEY, CDR2 SMNVEV (reference sequence). The CDR3 here is CASSFWVNEKLFF. Written as DNA, the CDR3 is TGTGCCAGCAGTTTCTGGGTTAATGAAAAACTGTTTTTT.

This clonotype appeared a few times. The junction departs from the called germline gene at one end, perhaps through a read error. The V and J genes are TRBV6-2 or TRBV6-3 and TRBJ2-3; the D gene is possibly TRBD2 (5 bases). Germline V gene data show CDR1 as MNHEY and CDR2 as SVGEGT. CDR3 length: 15 residues. The CDR3 nucleotides are TGTGCCGGCAGCCGGGGAGTTGGCCCGGCAGATACGCAGTATTTT. Residues: CAGSRGVGPADTQYF.

This clonotype was seen a handful of times. This sequence joins TRBV20-1 and TRBJ1-1; TRBD1 aligns across 12 bases. J lost 3 bases, V lost 5 bases, and 13 bases had no gene match. This CDR3 comprises 17 residues. Germline lookup yields CDR1 DFQATT and CDR2 SNEGSKA (reference sequence). In nucleotides, the CDR3 is TGCAGTGCTGCCACGACTCCGGGACAGGGGGCATACACTGAAGCTTTCTTT. The encoded protein is CSAATTPGQGAYTEAFF.

This clonotype was observed a handful of times. The CDR3 DNA reads TGTGCCAGCAGCTTGGCCAGGGCGAACACTGAAGCTTTCTTT. Its translation is CASSLARANTEAFF. J is TRBJ1-1 and V is TRBV5-4; weak D call: TRBD1 (5 bases). The CDR3 runs 14 residues. Trimming cost V 0 bases and J 1 base, with 7 bases left between them. In germline, CDR1 is SGHNT, CDR2 YYREEE (reference sequence).

This clonotype was found many times. The genes are TRBV7-9 and TRBJ2-4; maybe TRBD1 (5 bases). CDR1 is SEHNR and CDR2 is FQNEAQ in the germline V gene (reference sequence). The CDR3 sequence is 18 residues long. Between the trimmed V and J ends, which lost 4 bases and 5 bases, there was a span of 24 bases. Here the CDR3 reads CASSSQGAGSSRENIQYF. Here the CDR3 DNA reads TGTGCCAGCAGCTCCCAGGGCGCTGGCAGTAGCAGGGAAAACATTCAGTACTTC.

The V call is TRBV12-3 or TRBV12-4, the J call TRBJ1-5; 7 positions agree with TRBD1. CDR3 size: 17 residues. Trimming removed 6 bases from V and 0 bases from J; junction bases left unmatched: 11. CDR3 loop: CASSPGDRIYSNQPQHF. The DNA for the CDR3 is TGTGCCAGCAGCCCGGGGGACAGAATCTATAGCAATCAGCCCCAGCATTTT.

The CDR3 reads CASSWGRVDDEQYF. In nucleotides, the CDR3 is TGTGCCAGCAGCTGGGGCAGGGTGGACGACGAGCAGTACTTC. V gene TRBV11-1 combines with J gene TRBJ2-5, with TRBD1 as a possible D gene (5 bases). The DNA end lines up better with TRBJ2-7; the J call may be wrong. This CDR3 is built from 14 residues. CDR1 SGHAT and CDR2 FQDESV come from the germline V gene (reference sequence).

This clonotype was detected many times. V usage is TRBV13 and J usage is TRBJ2-5; tentative D call: TRBD2 (5 bases). The V gene's germline CDR1 is PRHDT and CDR2 FYEKMQ (reference sequence). This CDR3 region has 15 residues. The ends were cut back, 4 bases at V and 1 base at J, with 13 bases in the middle. CDR3 in amino acids: CASSYRAAGQETQYF. The CDR3 DNA reads as TGTGCCAGCAGCTATAGAGCGGCCGGCCAAGAGACCCAGTACTTC.

This clonotype was observed a few times. The chain employs TRBV20-1 and TRBJ2-1, with 12 bases that match TRBD2. The CDR3 is made up of 15 amino acids. The junction had 4 bases not matched to a gene; V was cut back by 0 bases and J by 7 bases. Germline V gene sequence: CDR1 DFQATT, CDR2 SNEGSKA (reference sequence). The CDR3 region has the DNA TGCAGTGCTAGAGATCTAGCGGGAGGGGTAAATGAGCAGTTCTTC. Protein sequence: CSARDLAGGVNEQFF.

This clonotype was seen many times. The chain joins TRBV20-1 to TRBJ2-2; tentative D call: TRBD1 (6 bases). Germline values: CDR1 DFQATT, CDR2 SNEGSKA (reference sequence). The length of the CDR3 is 16 residues. V lost 3 bases and J lost 4, with 18 bases in between. CDR3 in amino acids: CSASPWEQGATGELFF. Written as DNA, the CDR3 is TGCAGTGCTAGCCCTTGGGAACAGGGCGCCACCGGGGAGCTGTTTTTT.

The chain joins TRBV28 to TRBJ2-2; possible D gene TRBD1, 5 bases. With 8 bases removed from V and 1 base from J, the gap between germline ends came to 5 bases. The germline CDR1 and CDR2 sequences are MDHEN and SYDVKM. The CDR3 covers 12 residues. The CDR3 sequence is CASQGNTGELFF. CDR3 DNA sequence: TGTGCCAGCCAGGGGAACACCGGGGAGCTGTTTTTT.

This clonotype appeared a few times. The chain joins TRBV9 to TRBJ2-7; no firm D call. V lost 0 bases, J lost 5 bases, and 12 bases lay in between. The CDR3 runs 14 residues. In germline, CDR1 is SGDLS, CDR2 YYNGEE. The chain's CDR3 is CASSVAPNSNEQYF. In DNA form, the CDR3 reads TGTGCCAGCAGCGTAGCGCCGAATAGCAACGAGCAGTACTTC.

This clonotype was recorded at least ten times. A read error may produce the germline difference seen at one junction end. The chain is built from TRBV28 and TRBJ1-1; the match to TRBD1 covers 9 bases. Germline CDR1 reads MDHEN; CDR2 reads SYDVKM. The CDR3 is 12 amino acids. The CDR3: CASRMTGGRVVF. The DNA of the CDR3 is TGTGCCAGCAGAATGACAGGGGGGAGAGTAGTTTTT. The variable domain in full, with the rest retrieved from reference TRBV28 and TRBJ1-1, is DVKVTQSSRYLVKRTGEKVFLECVQDMDHENMFWYRQDPGLGLRLIYFSYDVKMKEKGDIPEGYSVSREKKERFSLILESASTNQTSMYLCASRMTGGRVVFGQGTRLTVV.